This T cell receptor (beta chain) is drawn from a study of blood T cell repertoires in COVID-19. Assay used: immunoSEQ multiplex PCR; TCRdb lists only in-frame clones, some missing. The sample holds approximately 220,000 clones, about 80% seen once. This CDR3 region has 17 residues. V was pared by 0 bases and J by 2 bases, with 13 bases between. Germline CDR1 reads LGHNA; CDR2 reads YSLEER. The sequence derives from a woman aged 55-69 years with acute or convalescent COVID-19. The chain combines TRBV4-3 with TRBJ2-2; D possibly corresponds to TRBD1 (5 bases). The sequencing sample was made of peripheral blood. The CDR3 coding sequence is TGCGCCAGCAGCCAAGATCTTAGGGGTCCCAACACCGGGGAGCTGTTTTTT. Encoded protein: CASSQDLRGPNTGELFF.